These 10 T cell receptor beta chains were sequenced from one sample in a study of T cells in women clearing cervical HPV infection. Clones were read by immunoSEQ multiplex PCR, and TCRdb kept only the in-frame ones, dropping some. The listing records about 32,000 clones. The sample was blood buffy coat. Receptor source: a woman between 18 and 70 years old with a cervical HPV16 infection that either progressed to CIN3+ or cleared (not recorded which).

The part of the CDR3 DNA that was read is TGTGCCAGCAAGGAACGGGGGACCATGAACACTGAA. Residues: CASKERGTMNTE. The full CDR3 protein is CASKERGTMNTEAFF. The chain recombines TRBV27 with TRBJ1-1, with TRBD1 as a possible D gene (5 bases). The sequence runs out 3 residues before the end of the CDR3; the remainder is reconstructed from the germline J gene. Germline V CDR1 and CDR2: MNHEY, SMNVEV (reference sequence). The CDR3 is made up of 15 amino acids. With 7 bases removed from V and 0 bases from J, the gap between germline ends came to 15 bases.

Details on this clone: The missing CDR3 end, 3 residues past where the read stops, is filled in from the germline J gene. J is TRBJ1-4 and V is TRBV7-9; 8 positions match TRBD1. Trimming took 9 bases from V and 8 from J; bases not matched to a gene: 11. This CDR3 is built from 14 residues. The V gene's germline CDR1 is SEHNR and CDR2 FQNEAQ (reference sequence). The CDR3 sequence: CASIRTGQGEKLFF. CDR3 bases read: TGTGCCAGTATTCGGACAGGGCAGGGGGAAAAA. The variable domain in full, with the rest retrieved from reference TRBV7-9 and TRBJ1-4, is DTGVSQNPRHKITKRGQNVTFRCDPISEHNRLYWYRQTLGQGPEFLTYFQNEAQLEKSRLLSDRFSAERPKGSFSTLEIQRTEQGDSAMYLCASIRTGQGEKLFFGSGTQLSVL.

Worth noting for this clone: The CDR3 end is not reached by the read, which stops 3 residues before it; the germline J gene fills it in. This sequence joins TRBV5-1 and TRBJ1-2, with TRBD1 matching 7 bases. Germline lookup yields CDR1 SGHRS and CDR2 YFSETQ. Germline trimming cut 0 bases from V and 7 bases from J; bases unmatched to any gene: 15. The CDR3 sequence is 17 residues long. Partial CDR3 DNA: TGCGCCAGCAGCTTGGCCGGGGCGACAGGGAATAACGTTGGC. Protein sequence: CASSLAGATGNNVG. The CDR3 in its entirety is CASSLAGATGNNVGYTF.

A remark on this clone: The read halts 3 residues ahead of the CDR3 end, with the missing end drawn from the germline J gene. J is TRBJ1-4 and V is TRBV18; TRBD1 matches at 8 bases. CDR1 KGHSH and CDR2 LQKENI come from the germline V gene. Trimming at V came to 3 bases and at J to 8 bases, leaving 5 bases not matched to a gene. The CDR3 is made up of 14 amino acids. The covered CDR3 bases are TGTGCCAGCTCACCGACAGGGGCCCAGGAAAAA. Protein sequence: CASSPTGAQEK. The entire CDR3 reads CASSPTGAQEKLFF.

Turning to this clone: The DNA ends 3 residues before the CDR3 does, and the rest of the CDR3 is filled in from the germline J gene. V usage is TRBV20-1 and J usage is TRBJ2-7, with D unclear. This CDR3 region has 13 residues. Per the germline V gene, CDR1 is DFQATT and CDR2 is SNEGSKA (reference sequence). Trimming cost V 6 bases and J 5 bases, with 17 bases left between them. CDR3 amino acids: CSATPRKVHEQYF. CDR3 DNA (partial): TGCAGTGCCACCCCCAGAAAGGTCCACGAG.

Incomplete CDR3 DNA: TGTGCCAGCGCCGCTCCAAGGGGACAGAATCAAGAGACC. Translating gives CASAAPRGQNQET. In full, the CDR3 is CASAAPRGQNQETQYF. The chain has TRBV2 and TRBJ2-5, with TRBD1 matching 7 bases. Sequencing ends 3 residues short of the CDR3 end; the germline J gene provides the rest. Germline V lookup: CDR1 SNHLY, CDR2 FYNNEI. The CDR3 contains 16 residues. V lost 8 bases to trimming and J lost 2 bases; unmatched junction nucleotides: 14. The whole variable domain, filled in from reference TRBV2 and TRBJ2-5, reads EPEVTQTPSHQVTQMGQEVILRCVPISNHLYFYWYRQILGQKVEFLVSFYNNEISEKSEIFDDQFSVERPDGSNFTLKIRSTKLEDSAMYFCASAAPRGQNQETQYFGPGTRLLVL.

A remark on this clone: The DNA ends 3 residues before the CDR3 does, and the rest of the CDR3 is filled in from the germline J gene. The chain recombines TRBV5-1 with TRBJ1-2; tentative D call: TRBD1 (5 bases). Germline lookup yields CDR1 SGHRS and CDR2 YFSETQ. With 4 bases removed from V and 4 bases from J, the gap between germline ends came to 17 bases. This CDR3 has 15 residues. This chain's CDR3 is CASSLDLGGAYGYTF. CDR3 bases read: TGCGCCAGCAGCCTCGACTTAGGAGGGGCCTATGGC.

About this clone: From the germline J gene comes the end of the CDR3, since the read stops 3 residues before it. The chain couples TRBV5-1 to TRBJ1-5; D may be TRBD1 (6 bases). V gave up 4 bases and J gave up 5 bases, with 10 bases separating them. The germline gives CDR1 SGHRS, CDR2 YFSETQ. The CDR3 runs 13 residues. The CDR3 protein is CASSRAGDQPQHF. CDR3 DNA (partial): TGCGCCAGCAGCAGAGCAGGGGATCAGCCC. Supplemented by reference TRBV5-1 and TRBJ1-5, the full variable domain reads KAGVTQTPRYLIKTRGQQVTLSCSPISGHRSVSWYQQTPGQGLQFLFEYFSETQRNKGNFPGRFSGRQFSNSRSEMNVSTLELGDSALYLCASSRAGDQPQHFGDGTRLSIL.

Turning to this clone: The read finishes 3 residues shy of the CDR3 end, and the germline J gene is used to complete it. The rearrangement uses TRBV10-3 and TRBJ1-1; D ambiguous. Germline values: CDR1 ENHRY, CDR2 SYGVKD. V lost 4 bases, J lost 1 base, and 7 bases lay in between. CDR3 length equals 13 residues. The CDR3 protein is CAISGGPNTEAFF. The part of the CDR3 DNA that was read is TGTGCCATCAGTGGAGGCCCGAACACTGAA.

Details on this clone: The read terminates 3 residues ahead of where the CDR3 ends, so the germline J gene completes it. The chain combines TRBV19 with TRBJ1-1; possibly TRBD1 for D (6 bases). The germline V and J ends were trimmed by 1 base and 1 base, with 13 bases remaining between them. CDR3 length: 16 residues. Germline CDR1 is LNHDA and CDR2 is SQIVND (reference sequence). The CDR3 DNA, read in part, is TGTGCCAGTAGTATAGTGGGGACATGGGCGAACACTGAA. Protein sequence: CASSIVGTWANTE. The entire CDR3 protein is CASSIVGTWANTEAFF.